A single count supports the clone carrying this TCR beta chain. These data belong to a study of blood T cell repertoires in COVID-19. Study overall: Material from acute and convalescent COVID-19 was sourced from the United States, Italy and Spain.

Sequencing was performed with immunoSEQ multiplex PCR; in TCRdb, only in-frame clones are kept and a portion is missing. Of 200,000 to 300,000 clones in the sample, about nine tenths were seen once. The receptor was isolated from a man in his forties who had recovered from COVID-19. The sequenced material came from peripheral blood.

The CDR3 DNA follows: TGCGCCAGCAGGAGGGAAGCGGGGAGCTACGAGCAGTACTTC. Protein product: CASRREAGSYEQYF. The rearrangement links TRBV5-1 to TRBJ2-7, with 7 bases aligning to TRBD2. Trimming removed 5 bases from V and 3 bases from J; junction bases left unmatched: 8. The CDR3 contains 14 residues. In germline, CDR1 is SGHRS, CDR2 YFSETQ.